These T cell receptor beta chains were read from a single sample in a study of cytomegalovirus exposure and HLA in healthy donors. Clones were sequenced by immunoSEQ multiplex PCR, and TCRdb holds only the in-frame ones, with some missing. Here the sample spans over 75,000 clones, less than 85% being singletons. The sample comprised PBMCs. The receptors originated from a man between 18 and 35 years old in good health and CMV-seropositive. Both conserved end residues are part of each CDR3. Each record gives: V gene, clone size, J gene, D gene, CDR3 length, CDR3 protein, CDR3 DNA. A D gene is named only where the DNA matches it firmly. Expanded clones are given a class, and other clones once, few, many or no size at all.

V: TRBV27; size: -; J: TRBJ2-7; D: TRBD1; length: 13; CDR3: CASSPGQGVEQYF; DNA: TGTGCCAGCAGTCCGGGACAGGGAGTCGAGCAGTACTTC
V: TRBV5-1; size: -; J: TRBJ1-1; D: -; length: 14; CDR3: CASSLDRPNTEAFF; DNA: TGCGCCAGCAGCTTAGACAGGCCGAACACTGAAGCTTTCTTT
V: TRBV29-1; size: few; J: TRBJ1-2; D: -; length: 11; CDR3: CSEGDKGGYTF; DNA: TGCAGCGAGGGAGACAAGGGAGGCTACACCTTC
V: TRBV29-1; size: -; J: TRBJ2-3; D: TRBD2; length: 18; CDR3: CSVEGRTSGRIETDTQYF; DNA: TGCAGCGTTGAAGGTCGGACTAGCGGGAGAATAGAAACAGATACGCAGTATTTT
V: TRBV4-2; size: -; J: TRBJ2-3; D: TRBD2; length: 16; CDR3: CASSQLGLAATDTQYF; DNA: TGTGCCAGCAGCCAATTGGGACTAGCGGCCACAGATACGCAGTATTTT
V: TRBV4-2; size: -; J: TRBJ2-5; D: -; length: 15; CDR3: CASSQDRAIGETQYF; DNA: TGTGCCAGCAGCCAAGATAGAGCGATCGGGGAGACCCAGTACTTC
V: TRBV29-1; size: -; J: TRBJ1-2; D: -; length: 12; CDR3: CSVTRQSDGYTF; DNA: TGCAGCGTCACCCGACAGTCGGATGGCTACACCTTC
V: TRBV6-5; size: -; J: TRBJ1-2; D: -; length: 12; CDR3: CASSSAAGGYTF; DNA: TGTGCCAGCAGTTCGGCTGCGGGGGGCTACACCTTC
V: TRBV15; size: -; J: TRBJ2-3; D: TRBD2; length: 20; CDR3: CATSRVVTSGAYRSTDTQYF; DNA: TGTGCCACCAGCAGAGTAGTAACTAGCGGGGCCTACAGGAGCACAGATACGCAGTATTTT
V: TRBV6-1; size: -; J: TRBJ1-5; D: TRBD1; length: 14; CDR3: CASSAGTGYQPQHF; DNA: TGTGCCAGCAGTGCGGGGACAGGGTATCAGCCCCAGCATTTT
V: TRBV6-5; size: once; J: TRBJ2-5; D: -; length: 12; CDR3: CASSPDQETQYF; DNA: TGTGCCAGCAGCCCGGACCAAGAGACCCAGTACTTC
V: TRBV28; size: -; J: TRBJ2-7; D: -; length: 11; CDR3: CASSRGNEQYF; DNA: TGTGCCAGCAGCAGGGGAAACGAGCAGTACTTC
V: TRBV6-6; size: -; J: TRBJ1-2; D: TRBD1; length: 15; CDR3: CASSYNRGPEYGYTF; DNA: TGTGCCAGCAGTTACAACAGGGGGCCTGAATATGGCTACACCTTC
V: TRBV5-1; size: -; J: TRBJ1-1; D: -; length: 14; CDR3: CASRALGGNTEAFF; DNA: TGCGCCAGCAGGGCGCTCGGGGGGAACACTGAAGCTTTCTTT
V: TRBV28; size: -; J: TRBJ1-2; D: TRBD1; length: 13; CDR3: CASSQQGFRGYTF; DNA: TGTGCCAGCAGCCAACAGGGGTTTCGGGGCTACACCTTC
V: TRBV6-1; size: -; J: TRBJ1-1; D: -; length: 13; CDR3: CASIFRMNTEAFF; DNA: TGTGCCAGCATTTTCAGGATGAACACTGAAGCTTTCTTT
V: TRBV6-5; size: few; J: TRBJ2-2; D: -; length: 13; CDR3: CATQSWNTGELFF; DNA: TGTGCCACCCAGTCTTGGAACACCGGGGAGCTGTTTTTT
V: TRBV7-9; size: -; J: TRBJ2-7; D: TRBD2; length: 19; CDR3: CASSLPSGRAPGLAHEQYF; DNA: TGTGCCAGCAGCTTACCTTCAGGCAGGGCTCCGGGACTAGCACACGAGCAGTACTTC
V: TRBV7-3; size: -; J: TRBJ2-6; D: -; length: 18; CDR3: CASSLKGPEGAGANVLTF; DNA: TGTGCCAGCAGCTTAAAGGGCCCCGAGGGTGCCGGGGCCAACGTCCTGACTTTC
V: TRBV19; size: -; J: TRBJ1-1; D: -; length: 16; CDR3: CASSFGSDSLNTEAFF; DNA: TGTGCCAGTAGCTTCGGCTCAGACTCCCTAAACACTGAAGCTTTCTTT
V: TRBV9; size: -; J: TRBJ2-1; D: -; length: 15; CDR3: CASSVGAGRGDEQFF; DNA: TGTGCCAGCAGCGTAGGAGCGGGAAGGGGGGATGAGCAGTTCTTC
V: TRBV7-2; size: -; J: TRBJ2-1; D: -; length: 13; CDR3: CASSNKGAGEQFF; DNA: TGTGCCAGCAGCAACAAGGGAGCCGGGGAGCAGTTCTTC
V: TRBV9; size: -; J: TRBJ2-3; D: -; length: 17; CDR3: CASSAGPRTTSTDTQYF; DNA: TGTGCCAGCAGCGCCGGCCCGCGGACAACTAGCACAGATACGCAGTATTTT
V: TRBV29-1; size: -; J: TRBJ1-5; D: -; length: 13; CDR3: CSVIQDSNQPQHF; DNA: TGCAGCGTTATCCAGGATAGCAATCAGCCCCAGCATTTT
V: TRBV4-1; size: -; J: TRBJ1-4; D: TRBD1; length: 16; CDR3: CASSQEDRGINEKLFF; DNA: TGCGCCAGCAGCCAGGAGGACAGGGGCATTAATGAAAAACTGTTTTTT
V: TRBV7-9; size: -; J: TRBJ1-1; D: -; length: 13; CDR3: CASSLAVGAEAFF; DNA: TGTGCCAGCAGCTTAGCGGTGGGCGCTGAAGCTTTCTTT
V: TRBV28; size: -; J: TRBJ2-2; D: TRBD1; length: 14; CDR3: CASRTGGNTGELFF; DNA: TGTGCCAGCAGGACAGGGGGTAACACCGGGGAGCTGTTTTTT
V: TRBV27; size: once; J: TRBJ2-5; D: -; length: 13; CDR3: CASSLVSEETQYF; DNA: TGTGCCAGCAGTTTAGTTTCTGAAGAGACCCAGTACTTC
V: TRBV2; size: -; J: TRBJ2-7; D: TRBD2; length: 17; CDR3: CASSAPRGLVSTDEQYF; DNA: TGTGCCAGCAGTGCCCCGAGAGGACTAGTCTCAACCGACGAGCAGTACTTC
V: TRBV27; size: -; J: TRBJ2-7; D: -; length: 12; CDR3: CPPPADSYEQYF; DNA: TGTCCCCCCCCAGCGGACTCCTACGAGCAGTACTTC
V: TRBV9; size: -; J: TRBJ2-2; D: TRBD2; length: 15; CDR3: CASSASGSDTGELFF; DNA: TGTGCCAGCAGCGCGAGCGGGAGCGACACCGGGGAGCTGTTTTTT
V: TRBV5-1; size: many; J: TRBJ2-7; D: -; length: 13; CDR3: CASNWASGYEQYF; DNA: TGCGCCAGCAACTGGGCGTCAGGGTACGAGCAGTACTTC
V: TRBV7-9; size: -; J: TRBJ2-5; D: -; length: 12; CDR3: CASSDNLGTQYF; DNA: TGTGCCAGCAGCGATAACCTAGGGACCCAGTACTTC
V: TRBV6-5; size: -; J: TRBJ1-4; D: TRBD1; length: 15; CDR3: CASTGRGQGYEKLFF; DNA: TGTGCCAGCACCGGGAGGGGACAGGGATATGAAAAACTGTTTTTT
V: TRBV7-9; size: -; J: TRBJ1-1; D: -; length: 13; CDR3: CASRGFEGTEAFF; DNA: TGTGCCAGCCGGGGGTTCGAGGGCACTGAAGCTTTCTTT
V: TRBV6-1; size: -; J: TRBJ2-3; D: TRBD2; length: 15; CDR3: CASSQLAGDSDTQYF; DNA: TGTGCCAGCAGCCAGCTAGCGGGAGATTCAGATACGCAGTATTTT
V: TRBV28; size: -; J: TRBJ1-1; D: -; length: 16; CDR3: CASSSPRGVRDTEAFF; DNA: TGTGCCAGCAGTTCCCCCCGCGGGGTTAGGGACACTGAAGCTTTCTTT
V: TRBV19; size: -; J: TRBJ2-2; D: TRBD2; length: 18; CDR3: CASMRSLAGGGDTGELFF; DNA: TGTGCCAGTATGAGGTCACTAGCGGGAGGGGGGGACACCGGGGAGCTGTTTTTT
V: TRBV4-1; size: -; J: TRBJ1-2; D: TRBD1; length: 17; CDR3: CASSQGQGAAANYGYTF; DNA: TGCGCCAGCAGCCAAGGACAGGGGGCCGCTGCTAACTATGGCTACACCTTC
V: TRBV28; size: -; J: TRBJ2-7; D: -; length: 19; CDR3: CASSAKFGTSKGISYEQYF; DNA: TGTGCCAGCAGTGCAAAATTCGGGACATCTAAGGGGATATCCTACGAGCAGTACTTC
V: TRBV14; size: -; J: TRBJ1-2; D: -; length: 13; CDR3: CASSSGLDYGYTF; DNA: TGTGCCAGCAGCTCTGGACTGGACTATGGCTACACCTTC
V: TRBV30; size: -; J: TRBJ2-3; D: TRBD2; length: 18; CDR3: CAWRERAYSGRYTDTQYF; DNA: TGTGCCTGGAGAGAAAGAGCATATAGCGGGAGATACACAGATACGCAGTATTTT
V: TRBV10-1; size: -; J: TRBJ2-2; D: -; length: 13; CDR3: CASRQGGSGELFF; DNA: TGCGCCAGTCGACAGGGAGGAAGCGGGGAGCTGTTTTTT
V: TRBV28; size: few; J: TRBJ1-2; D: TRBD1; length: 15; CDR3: CASRSRDRGYYGYTF; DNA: TGTGCCAGCAGAAGCCGGGACAGGGGATACTATGGCTACACCTTC
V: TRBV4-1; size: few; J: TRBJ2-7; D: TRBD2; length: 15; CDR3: CASSQTGLALYEQYF; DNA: TGCGCCAGCAGCCAGACGGGACTAGCCCTCTACGAGCAGTACTTC
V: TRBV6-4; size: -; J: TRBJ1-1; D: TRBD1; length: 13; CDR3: CASTRTGGTEAFF; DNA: TGTGCCAGCACCCGGACAGGGGGGACTGAAGCTTTCTTT